The 21 T cell receptor beta chains listed next were all sequenced from one sample in a study of technical replicates of blood from a few donors. Sequencing was performed with immunoSEQ multiplex PCR; in TCRdb, only in-frame clones are kept and a portion is missing. The table has about 90,000 clones, about 90% seen once; the top ten hold 0.2% to 0.3%. The sample was T cells isolated from PBMCs. The receptors were gathered from a human donor in good health.

The rearrangement links TRBV19 to TRBJ1-5; 7 nucleotides agree with TRBD1. With 6 bases clipped from V and 9 bases from J, the junction kept 8 bases outside the gene matches. Germline CDR1 and CDR2: LNHDA and SQIVND (reference sequence). This CDR3 is 13 amino acids long. The CDR3 loop reads CASSLTGSGPQHF. Here the CDR3 DNA reads TGTGCCAGTAGCCTGACAGGGTCCGGGCCCCAGCATTTT.

This clone has only one observation. The J gene is TRBJ2-3, the V gene TRBV15; D remains ambiguous. The CDR3 is 13 residues long. The germline V and J ends were trimmed by 3 bases and 0 bases, with 4 bases remaining between them. Germline V lookup: CDR1 LNHNV, CDR2 YYDKDF (reference sequence). The CDR3 coding sequence is TGTGCCACCAGCAGGACTAGCACAGATACGCAGTATTTT. This translates into CATSRTSTDTQYF.

The chain recombines TRBV28 with TRBJ1-1, with TRBD1 matching 9 bases. CDR1 is MDHEN, CDR2 SYDVKM, per germline. The CDR3 has 16 residues. V shed 4 bases, J shed 2 bases, and the junction held 8 bases outside the gene matches. This CDR3 is CASSSVGTGINTEAFF. For the CDR3, the DNA is TGTGCCAGCAGTTCCGTAGGGACAGGGATTAACACTGAAGCTTTCTTT.

The chain has TRBV18 and TRBJ2-3, with 13 bases aligning to TRBD2. Germline V CDR1 and CDR2: KGHSH, LQKENI. The CDR3 covers 16 residues. V dropped 2 bases and J dropped 1; count of bases not matched to a gene: 0. In DNA, the CDR3 is TGTGCCAGCTCACCAGGACTAGCGGGGGGCACAGATACGCAGTATTTT. Its protein product is CASSPGLAGGTDTQYF.

J is TRBJ2-7 and V is TRBV9, with 9 bases lining up with TRBD2. V trimming: 0 bases; J trimming: 4 bases; junction bases outside the gene matches: 2. CDR3 length: 14 amino acids. Germline V gene data show CDR1 as SGDLS and CDR2 as YYNGEE. The DNA for the CDR3 is TGTGCCAGCAGCGTAGATAGCGGGGGTTACGAGCAGTACTTC. It yields the protein CASSVDSGGYEQYF.

This clone appeared once. V usage is TRBV19 and J usage is TRBJ2-3, with TRBD1 matching over 9 bases. The CDR3 totals 14 residues. J was trimmed by 4 bases and V by 9 bases; bases with no gene match: 8. Germline V gives CDR1 LNHDA, CDR2 SQIVND (reference sequence). CDR3 region: CASTGQGRPDTQYF. The CDR3, as DNA: TGTGCCAGCACCGGACAGGGGAGGCCAGATACGCAGTATTTT.

The chain uses TRBV27 and TRBJ1-5, with no clear D. Germline V lookup: CDR1 MNHEY, CDR2 SMNVEV (reference sequence). The CDR3 contains 15 residues. V was cut by 2 bases and J by 5 bases, with 13 bases left in between. The CDR3 nucleotides read TGTGCCAGCAGTTTAGAGGGTGGGATTCATCAGCCCCAGCATTTT. Its protein is CASSLEGGIHQPQHF.

This clone is a singleton in its sample. The chain recombines TRBV11-3 with TRBJ1-1; D gene ambiguous. The CDR3 covers 12 residues. From germline, CDR1 is SGHNT and CDR2 YENEEA. The V and J ends lost 1 base and 8 bases respectively, with 8 bases between them. The CDR3 DNA sequence: TGTGCCAGCAGCTTAGGGCGGGGAGAAGCTTTCTTT. Its protein is CASSLGRGEAFF.

This sequence joins TRBV5-1 and TRBJ2-7; D perhaps matches TRBD2 (6 bases). Per the germline V gene, CDR1 is SGHRS and CDR2 is YFSETQ. The CDR3 has 15 residues. V lost 3 bases, J lost 0 bases, and 13 bases lay in between. CDR3 sequence (DNA): TGCGCCAGCAGCTCCGAGCGGGCCCACTCCTACGAGCAGTACTTC. It encodes CASSSERAHSYEQYF.

The chain carries TRBV5-1 and TRBJ1-2; D not certain. V was cut by 0 bases and J by 4 bases, with 16 bases left in between. Per the germline V gene, CDR1 is SGHRS and CDR2 is YFSETQ. The CDR3 sequence is 16 residues long. This CDR3 is CASSLETGNRRYGYTF. CDR3 DNA: TGCGCCAGCAGCTTGGAAACCGGGAACCGCCGCTATGGCTACACCTTC.

The CDR3 loop is CASSLGLRETQYF. In DNA, the CDR3 is TGTGCCAGCAGTCTGGGACTACGAGAGACCCAGTACTTC. The chain combines TRBV27 with TRBJ2-5; 7 nucleotides line up with TRBD2. The V gene's germline CDR1 is MNHEY and CDR2 SMNVEV (reference sequence). V lost 5 bases, J lost 4 bases, and 4 bases stayed unmatched. The CDR3 has 13 residues.

The chain employs TRBV18 and TRBJ1-4; a weak D match, TRBD1 (6 bases). This CDR3 comprises 16 residues. V lost 6 bases, J lost 8 bases, and 22 bases lay in between. CDR1 and CDR2 (germline): KGHSH, LQKENI. The CDR3 reads CASSQSEGTLSEKLFF. In nucleotides, the CDR3 is TGTGCCAGCTCCCAGTCCGAGGGGACACTAAGCGAAAAACTGTTTTTT.

CDR3 protein: CASSVTWAGGLETQYF. The DNA for the CDR3 is TGTGCCAGCAGCGTTACCTGGGCAGGGGGCTTGGAGACCCAGTACTTC. The rearrangement links TRBV7-8 to TRBJ2-5, with TRBD1 matching 8 bases. This CDR3 has 16 residues. Trimming cost V 5 bases and J 5 bases; bases outside gene matches: 13. Germline CDR1 is SGHVS and CDR2 is FQNEAQ.

The chain has TRBV12-5 and TRBJ1-3; tentatively, D is TRBD1 (5 bases). CDR1 is LGHNT and CDR2 is FRNRAP in the germline V gene. The V and J ends lost 6 bases and 4 bases respectively, with 10 bases between them. The CDR3 runs 13 residues. DNA for the CDR3: TGTGCTAGTGGGCAGGGAATCGGAAACACCATATATTTT. Its protein product is CASGQGIGNTIYF.

The chain links TRBV7-9 to TRBJ2-2; D is possibly TRBD2 (5 bases). Germline V gene lookup returns CDR1 SEHNR and CDR2 FQNEAQ (reference sequence). The CDR3 consists of 14 residues. Between the trimmed V and J ends, which lost 2 bases and 8 bases, there was a span of 12 bases. CDR3 in amino acids: CASSLLATWGELFF. DNA for the CDR3: TGTGCCAGCAGCTTACTAGCAACTTGGGGGGAGCTGTTTTTT.

The chain is built from TRBV15 and TRBJ1-4, with D perhaps TRBD1 (6 bases). This CDR3 comprises 15 residues. In germline, CDR1 is LNHNV, CDR2 YYDKDF (reference sequence). The V end lost 5 bases, the J end lost 8 bases, and 18 bases lay between the germline ends. The CDR3 bases are TGTGCCACCAGCCCCCCGGGACAACCAAGGGAAAAACTGTTTTTT. Amino acid sequence: CATSPPGQPREKLFF.

The chain joins TRBV11-3 to TRBJ2-1, with 7 nucleotides matching TRBD2. CDR3 length: 14 residues. With V trimmed by 3 bases and J by 5 bases, 4 bases remained unmatched. Germline CDR1 is SGHNT and CDR2 is YENEEA. The DNA of the CDR3 is TGTGCCAGCAGCTTTAGGGGACTACACAATGAGCAGTTCTTC. Its translation is CASSFRGLHNEQFF.

The chain is built from TRBV27 and TRBJ1-2, with D hard to call. The germline CDR1 and CDR2 sequences are MNHEY and SMNVEV (reference sequence). The V end lost 8 bases, the J end lost 6 bases, and 10 bases lay between the germline ends. This CDR3 region has 11 residues. The CDR3 sequence is CASGPDDGYTF. CDR3 sequence (DNA): TGTGCCAGCGGGCCGGATGATGGCTACACCTTC.

The table lists this clone with a count of one. This chain joins TRBV28 and TRBJ2-3; possibly TRBD2 for D (7 bases). Germline loops: CDR1 MDHEN, CDR2 SYDVKM. Trimming took off 6 bases at V and 4 bases at J, with 17 bases between the two ends. This CDR3 is 15 amino acids long. CDR3 coding DNA: TGTGCCAGCAGCCCGCGACGGGGGGCCCCAGATACGCAGTATTTT. This codes for CASSPRRGAPDTQYF.

The chain carries TRBV18 and TRBJ1-5; TRBD1 matches 8 bases. V trimming: 6 bases; J trimming: 4 bases; junction bases outside the gene matches: 2. The V gene's germline CDR1 is KGHSH and CDR2 LQKENI. CDR3 length: 13 amino acids. The CDR3 reads CASSGQVNQPQHF. The CDR3 DNA follows: TGTGCCAGCTCGGGACAGGTAAATCAGCCCCAGCATTTT. The whole variable domain, remainder taken from reference TRBV18 and TRBJ1-5, is NAGVMQNPRHLVRRRGQEARLRCSPMKGHSHVYWYRQLPEEGLKFMVYLQKENIIDESGMPKERFSAEFPKEGPSILRIQQVVRGDSAAYFCASSGQVNQPQHFGDGTRLSIL.

The chain is built from TRBV28 and TRBJ1-5, with no clear D. Trimming took 1 base from V and 7 from J, leaving 5 bases between them. This CDR3 has 12 amino acids. Germline CDR1 and CDR2: MDHEN and SYDVKM. DNA for the CDR3: TGTGCCAGCAGTTTATTTAAACAGCCCCAGCATTTT. This translates into CASSLFKQPQHF.